This TCR beta chain was sequenced for a study of long-term antiretroviral therapy in people with HIV. Runs used v3.0 of the immunoSEQ assay and were done at survey level. The assay was immunoSEQ multiplex PCR, and TCRdb's table has in-frame clones only and misses some. The sample lists 30,000 to 50,000 clones; 85% to 90% were seen once. CDR1 SEHNR and CDR2 FQNEAQ come from the germline V gene (reference sequence). CDR3 length: 15 residues. J was trimmed by 6 bases and V by 9 bases; bases with no gene match: 14. Samples held roughly 1-11 million cryopreserved PBMC, and DNA extraction followed. V is TRBV7-9 and J is TRBJ1-2, with 9 bases matching TRBD1. Sequencing was performed on unsorted PBMCs, taken 3.1 years after starting antiretroviral therapy. The clonotype originates from a woman between 45 and 65 years old with HIV. CDR3 sequence reads: CASTPGPGQGDGYTF. CDR3 DNA: TGTGCCAGTACCCCCGGCCCGGGACAGGGTGATGGCTACACCTTC.